The clone carrying this TCR beta chain is a singleton in its sample. Time point defined: blood 4 weeks post-SBRT, at nephrectomy. The sample's treatment: 15 Gy SBRT to primary tumor, nephrectomy 4 weeks later. Sequencing used immunoSEQ multiplex PCR; TCRdb keeps in-frame clones, though not all of them. The repertoire holds 120,000 to 150,000 clones, with around nine tenths as singletons. This sample is drawn from a study of radiation and T cells in renal cell carcinoma. Germline lookup yields CDR1 SGHNT and CDR2 YYREEE (reference sequence). The CDR3 is 13 residues long. Trimming cost V 4 bases and J 5 bases; bases outside gene matches: 5.

The source material was blood, sampled from a patient whose treatment included radiotherapy and nephrectomy. This sequence was found in a woman aged 50 to 65 with renal cell carcinoma. The chain links TRBV5-4 to TRBJ2-7; TRBD1 aligns across 8 bases. The CDR3 DNA reads as TGTGCCAGCAGCAGCGGACAGGGCGACGAGCAGTACTTC. Its translation is CASSSGQGDEQYF.